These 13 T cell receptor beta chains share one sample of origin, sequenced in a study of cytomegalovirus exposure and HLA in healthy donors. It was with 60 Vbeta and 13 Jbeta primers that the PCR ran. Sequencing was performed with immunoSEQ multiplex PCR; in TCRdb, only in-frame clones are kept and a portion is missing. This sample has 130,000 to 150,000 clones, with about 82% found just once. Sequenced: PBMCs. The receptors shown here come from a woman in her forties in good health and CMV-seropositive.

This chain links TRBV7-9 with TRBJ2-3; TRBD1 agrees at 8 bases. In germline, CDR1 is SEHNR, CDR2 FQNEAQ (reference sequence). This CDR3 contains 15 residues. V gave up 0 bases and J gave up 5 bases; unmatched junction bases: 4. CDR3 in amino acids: CASSLAGTGLDTQYF. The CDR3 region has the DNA TGTGCCAGCAGCTTAGCGGGGACAGGCCTAGATACGCAGTATTTT.

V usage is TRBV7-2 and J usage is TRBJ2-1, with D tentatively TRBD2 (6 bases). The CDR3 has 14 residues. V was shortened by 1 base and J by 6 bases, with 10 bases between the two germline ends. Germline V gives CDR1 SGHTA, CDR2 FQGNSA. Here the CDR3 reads CASSLVLAVNEQFF. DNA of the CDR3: TGTGCCAGCAGCTTAGTACTAGCCGTCAATGAGCAGTTCTTC.

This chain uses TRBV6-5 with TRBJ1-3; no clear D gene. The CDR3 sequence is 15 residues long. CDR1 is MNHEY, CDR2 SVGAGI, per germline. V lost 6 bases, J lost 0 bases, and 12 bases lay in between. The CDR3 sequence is CASSGVGDSGNTIYF. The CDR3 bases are TGTGCCAGCAGCGGAGTCGGGGACTCTGGAAACACCATATATTTT.

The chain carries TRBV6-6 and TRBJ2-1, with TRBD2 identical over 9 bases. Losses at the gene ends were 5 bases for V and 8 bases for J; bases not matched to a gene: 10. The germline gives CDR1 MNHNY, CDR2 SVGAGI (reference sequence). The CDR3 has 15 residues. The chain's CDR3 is CASSKWASGTDEQFF. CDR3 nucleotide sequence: TGTGCCAGCAGTAAATGGGCTAGCGGGACGGATGAGCAGTTCTTC.

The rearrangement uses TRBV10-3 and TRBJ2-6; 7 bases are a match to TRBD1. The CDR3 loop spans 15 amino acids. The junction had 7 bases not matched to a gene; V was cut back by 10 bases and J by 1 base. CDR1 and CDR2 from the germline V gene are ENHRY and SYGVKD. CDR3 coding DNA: TGTGCCACCACCGGGACAGTTTCTGGGGCCAACGTCCTGACTTTC. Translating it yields CATTGTVSGANVLTF.

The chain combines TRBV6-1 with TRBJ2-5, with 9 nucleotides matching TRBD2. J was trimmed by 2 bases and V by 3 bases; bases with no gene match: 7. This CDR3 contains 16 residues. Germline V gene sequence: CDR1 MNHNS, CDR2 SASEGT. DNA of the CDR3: TGTGCCAGCAGTGAGGGAGGGCTAGCGGGGCAAGAGACCCAGTACTTC. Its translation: CASSEGGLAGQETQYF.

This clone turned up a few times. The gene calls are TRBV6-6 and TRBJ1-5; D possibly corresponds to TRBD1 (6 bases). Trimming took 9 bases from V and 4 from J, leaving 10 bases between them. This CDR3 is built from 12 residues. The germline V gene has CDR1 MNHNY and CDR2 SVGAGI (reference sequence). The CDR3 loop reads CASGQTNQPQHF. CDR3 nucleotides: TGTGCCAGTGGACAGACAAATCAGCCCCAGCATTTT.

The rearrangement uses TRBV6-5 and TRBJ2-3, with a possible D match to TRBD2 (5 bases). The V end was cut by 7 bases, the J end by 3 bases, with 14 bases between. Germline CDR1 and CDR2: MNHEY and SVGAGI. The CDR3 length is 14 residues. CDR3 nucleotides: TGTGCCAGCATTAGCGTAGACGGGACAGATACGCAGTATTTT. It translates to CASISVDGTDTQYF.

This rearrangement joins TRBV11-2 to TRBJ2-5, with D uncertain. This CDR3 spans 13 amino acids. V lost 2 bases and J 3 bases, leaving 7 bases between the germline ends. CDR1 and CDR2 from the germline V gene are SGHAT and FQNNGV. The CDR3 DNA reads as TGTGCCAGCAGCTTAAGCGTAGAAGAGACCCAGTACTTC. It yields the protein CASSLSVEETQYF.

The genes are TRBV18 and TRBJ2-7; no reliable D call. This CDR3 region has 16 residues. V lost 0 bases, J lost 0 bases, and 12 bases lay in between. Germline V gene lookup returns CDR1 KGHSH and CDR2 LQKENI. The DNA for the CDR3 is TGTGCCAGCTCACCACCGATGGGCTACCACTCCTACGAGCAGTACTTC. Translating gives CASSPPMGYHSYEQYF.

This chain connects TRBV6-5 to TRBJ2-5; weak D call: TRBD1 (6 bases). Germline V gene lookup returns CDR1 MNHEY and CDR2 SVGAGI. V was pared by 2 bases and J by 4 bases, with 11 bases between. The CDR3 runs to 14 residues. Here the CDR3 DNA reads TGTGCCAGCAGTTACCTGGGGGCCGTAGAGACCCAGTACTTC. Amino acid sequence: CASSYLGAVETQYF.

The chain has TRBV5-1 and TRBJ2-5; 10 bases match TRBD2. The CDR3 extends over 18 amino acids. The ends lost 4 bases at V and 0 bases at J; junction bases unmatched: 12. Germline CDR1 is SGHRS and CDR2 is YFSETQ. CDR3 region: CASSGGTSAQQYQETQYF. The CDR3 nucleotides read TGCGCCAGCAGCGGCGGGACTAGCGCCCAACAGTACCAAGAGACCCAGTACTTC.

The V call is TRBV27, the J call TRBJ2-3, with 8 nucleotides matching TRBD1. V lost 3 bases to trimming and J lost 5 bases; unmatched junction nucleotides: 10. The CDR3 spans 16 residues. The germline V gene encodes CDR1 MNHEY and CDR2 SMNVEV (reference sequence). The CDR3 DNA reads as TGTGCCAGCAGTTTCTACAGGGGGAGATATAAAGATACGCAGTATTTT. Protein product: CASSFYRGRYKDTQYF.